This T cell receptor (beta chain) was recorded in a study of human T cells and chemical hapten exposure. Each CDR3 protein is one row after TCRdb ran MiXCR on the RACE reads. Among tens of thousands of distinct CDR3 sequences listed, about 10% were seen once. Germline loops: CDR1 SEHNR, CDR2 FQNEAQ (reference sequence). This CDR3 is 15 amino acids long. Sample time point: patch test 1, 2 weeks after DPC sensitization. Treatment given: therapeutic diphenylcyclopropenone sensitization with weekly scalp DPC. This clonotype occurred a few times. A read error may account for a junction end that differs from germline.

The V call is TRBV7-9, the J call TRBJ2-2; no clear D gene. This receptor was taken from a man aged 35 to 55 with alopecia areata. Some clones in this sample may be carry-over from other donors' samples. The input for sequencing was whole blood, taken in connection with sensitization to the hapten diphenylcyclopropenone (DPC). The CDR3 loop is CASSVAYRAAGELFF. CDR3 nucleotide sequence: TGTGCCAGCAGCGTAGCTTACCGCGCCGCCGGGGAGCTGTTTTTT. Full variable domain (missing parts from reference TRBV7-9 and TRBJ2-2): DTGVSQNPRHKITKRGQNVTFRCDPISEHNRLYWYRQTLGQGPEFLTYFQNEAQLEKSRLLSDRFSAERPKGSFSTLEIQRTEQGDSAMYLCASSVAYRAAGELFFGEGSRLTVL.